This TCR beta chain was identified during a study of PD-1 blockade in classical Hodgkin lymphoma. Time point noted: cycle 4 day 1 (C4D1), after more than five weeks of nivolumab. There was relapse after autologous stem cell transplantation in every patient, and there was variation in brentuximab vedotin exposure. Method: immunoSEQ multiplex PCR; TCRdb's copy keeps in-frame clones and lacks some. The sample records 25,000 to 30,000 clones, roughly 82% being singletons. This clone was seen once. The sample here was peripheral blood mononuclear cells (PBMCs), taken before the fourth cycle of nivolumab. This receptor was taken from a human donor with classical Hodgkin lymphoma.

CDR3 sequence: CAWNPFRGQGGRPGETIYF. The CDR3 DNA reads TGTGCCTGGAATCCTTTCCGGGGACAGGGTGGGCGCCCAGGAGAGACCATATATTTT. The V gene is TRBV30, the J gene TRBJ1-3; TRBD1 matches at 9 bases. The V gene's germline CDR1 is GTSNPN and CDR2 SVGIG (reference sequence). Unmatched junction bases numbered 26, after V lost 4 bases and J lost 10 bases. This CDR3 region has 19 residues. Combining the CDR3 with reference TRBV30 and TRBJ1-3 gives the whole variable domain SQTIHQWPATLVQPVGSPLSLECTVEGTSNPNLYWYRQAAGRGLQLLFYSVGIGQISSEVPQNLSASRPQDRQFILSSKKLLLSDSGFYLCAWNPFRGQGGRPGETIYFGEGSWLTVV.